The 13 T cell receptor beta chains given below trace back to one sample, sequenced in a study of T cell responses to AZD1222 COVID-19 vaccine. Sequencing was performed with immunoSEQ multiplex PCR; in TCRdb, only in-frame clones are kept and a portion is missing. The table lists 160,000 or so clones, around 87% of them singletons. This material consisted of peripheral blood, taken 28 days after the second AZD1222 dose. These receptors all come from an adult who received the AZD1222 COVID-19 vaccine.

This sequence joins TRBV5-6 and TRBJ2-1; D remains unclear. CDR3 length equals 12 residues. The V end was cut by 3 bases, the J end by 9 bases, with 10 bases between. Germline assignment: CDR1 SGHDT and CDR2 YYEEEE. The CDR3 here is CASSSPIREQFF. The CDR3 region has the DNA TGTGCCAGCAGCTCCCCAATCCGTGAGCAGTTCTTC.

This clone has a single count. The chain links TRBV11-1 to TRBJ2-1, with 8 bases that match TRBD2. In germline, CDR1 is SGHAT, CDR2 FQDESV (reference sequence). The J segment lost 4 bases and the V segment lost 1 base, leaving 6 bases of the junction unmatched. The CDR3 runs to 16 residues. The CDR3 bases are TGTGCCAGCAGCTTAGTAGGAACGGGAGGGTACAATGAGCAGTTCTTC. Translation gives CASSLVGTGGYNEQFF. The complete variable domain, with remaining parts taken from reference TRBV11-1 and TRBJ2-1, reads EAEVAQSPRYKITEKSQAVAFWCDPISGHATLYWYRQILGQGPELLVQFQDESVVDDSQLPKDRFSAERLKGVDSTLKIQPAELGDSAMYLCASSLVGTGGYNEQFFGPGTRLTVL.

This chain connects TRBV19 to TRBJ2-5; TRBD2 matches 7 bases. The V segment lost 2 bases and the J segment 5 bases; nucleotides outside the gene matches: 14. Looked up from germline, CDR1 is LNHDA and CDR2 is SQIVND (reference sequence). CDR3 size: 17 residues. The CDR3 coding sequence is TGTGCCAGTAGTATACGTTACCGGTTGGGGGGGTGGGAGACCCAGTACTTC. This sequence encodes CASSIRYRLGGWETQYF.

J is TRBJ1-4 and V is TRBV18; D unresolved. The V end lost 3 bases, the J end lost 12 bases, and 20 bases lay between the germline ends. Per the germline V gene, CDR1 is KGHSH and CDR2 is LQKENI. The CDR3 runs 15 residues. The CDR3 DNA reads TGTGCCAGCTCACCCTATGTTGGTTCCTCTCGGGAACTGTTTTTT. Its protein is CASSPYVGSSRELFF.

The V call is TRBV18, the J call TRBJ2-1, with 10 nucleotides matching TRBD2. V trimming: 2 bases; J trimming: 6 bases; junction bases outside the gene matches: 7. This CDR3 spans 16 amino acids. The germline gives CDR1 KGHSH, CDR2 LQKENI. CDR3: CASSPTSGVLGNEQFF. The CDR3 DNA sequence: TGTGCCAGCTCACCAACTAGCGGGGTGCTTGGCAATGAGCAGTTCTTC.

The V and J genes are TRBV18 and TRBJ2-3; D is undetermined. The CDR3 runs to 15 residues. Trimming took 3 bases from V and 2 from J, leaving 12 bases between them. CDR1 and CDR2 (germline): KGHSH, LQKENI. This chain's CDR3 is CASSPIPGNTDTQYF. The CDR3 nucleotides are TGTGCCAGCTCACCGATACCGGGTAACACAGATACGCAGTATTTT. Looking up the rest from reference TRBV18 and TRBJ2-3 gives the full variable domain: NAGVMQNPRHLVRRRGQEARLRCSPMKGHSHVYWYRQLPEEGLKFMVYLQKENIIDESGMPKERFSAEFPKEGPSILRIQQVVRGDSAAYFCASSPIPGNTDTQYFGPGTRLTVL.

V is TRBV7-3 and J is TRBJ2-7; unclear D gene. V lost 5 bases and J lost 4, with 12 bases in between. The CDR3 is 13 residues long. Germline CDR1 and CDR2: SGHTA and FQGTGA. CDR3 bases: TGTGCCAGCAGCATCGGGCCTGCATACGAGCAGTACTTC. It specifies CASSIGPAYEQYF.

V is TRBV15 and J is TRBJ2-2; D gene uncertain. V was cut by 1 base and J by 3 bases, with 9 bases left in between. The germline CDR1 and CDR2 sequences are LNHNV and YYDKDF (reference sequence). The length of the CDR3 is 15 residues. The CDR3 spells CATSRGADYTGELFF. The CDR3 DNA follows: TGTGCCACCAGCAGAGGGGCGGATTACACCGGGGAGCTGTTTTTT.

The CDR3 here is CAISSGTNRDSPLHF. For the CDR3, the DNA is TGTGCCATCAGCTCCGGGACTAACAGGGATTCACCCCTCCACTTT. This sequence joins TRBV10-3 and TRBJ1-6; TRBD1 is a possible D gene (6 bases). The CDR3 has 15 amino acids. The V gene's germline CDR1 is ENHRY and CDR2 SYGVKD. V shed 6 bases and J shed 8 bases, with 17 bases lying between them.

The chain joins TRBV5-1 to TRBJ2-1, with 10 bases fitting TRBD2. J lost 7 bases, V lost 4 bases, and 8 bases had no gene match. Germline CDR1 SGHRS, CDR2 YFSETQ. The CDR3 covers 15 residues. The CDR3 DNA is TGCGCCAGCAGCCCAGCGGGAGGGCCCGGGAATGAGCAGTTCTTC. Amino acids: CASSPAGGPGNEQFF.

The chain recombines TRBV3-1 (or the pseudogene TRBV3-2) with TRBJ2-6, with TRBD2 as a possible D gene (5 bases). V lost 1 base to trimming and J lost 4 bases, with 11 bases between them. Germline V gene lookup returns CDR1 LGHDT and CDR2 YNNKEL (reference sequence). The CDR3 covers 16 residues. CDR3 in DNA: TGTGCCAGCAGCCAAGGCAGAGGGTTGGGGGCCAACGTCCTGACTTTC. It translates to CASSQGRGLGANVLTF.

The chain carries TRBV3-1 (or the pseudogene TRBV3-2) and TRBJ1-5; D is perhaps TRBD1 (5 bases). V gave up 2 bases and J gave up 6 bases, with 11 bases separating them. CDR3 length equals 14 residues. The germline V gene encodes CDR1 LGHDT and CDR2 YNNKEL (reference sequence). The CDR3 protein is CASSQSGEVQPQHF. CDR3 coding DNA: TGTGCCAGCAGCCAATCGGGGGAGGTTCAGCCCCAGCATTTT.

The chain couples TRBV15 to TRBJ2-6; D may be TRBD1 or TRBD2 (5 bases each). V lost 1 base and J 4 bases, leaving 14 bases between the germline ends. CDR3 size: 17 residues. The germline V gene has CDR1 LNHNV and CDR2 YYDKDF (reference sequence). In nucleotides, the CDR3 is TGTGCCACCAGCAGAGGAGGGGTCGGGTCGGGGGCCAACGTCCTGACTTTC. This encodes CATSRGGVGSGANVLTF.